This passage covers 11 T cell receptor beta chains from one sample sequenced in a study of blood T cell repertoires in COVID-19. TCRdb keeps only in-frame clones here, not all; method: immunoSEQ multiplex PCR. The sample holds 90,000 to 130,000 clones; over 75% are singletons and the top ten take 2% to 3%. Sample: peripheral blood. These receptors all stem from a human donor in a cohort sampled during active COVID-19.

The chain links TRBV28 to TRBJ2-7; TRBD1 matches 7 bases. CDR1 is MDHEN and CDR2 is SYDVKM in the germline V gene. V lost 6 bases to trimming and J lost 1 base; unmatched junction nucleotides: 9. This CDR3 has 15 residues. The CDR3 coding sequence is TGTGCCAGCAGGATTAACAGGGGCCTTTCCTACGAGCAGTACTTC. Protein sequence: CASRINRGLSYEQYF.

J is TRBJ1-5 and V is TRBV3-1 (or the pseudogene TRBV3-2), with 7 positions matching TRBD1. CDR1 and CDR2 (germline): LGHDT, YNNKEL (reference sequence). This CDR3 contains 17 residues. V shed 0 bases, J shed 1 base, and the junction held 6 bases outside the gene matches. The CDR3 DNA reads as TGTGCCAGCAGCCAAGATGGGAACAGGGGCAGCAATCAGCCCCAGCATTTT. Its translation: CASSQDGNRGSNQPQHF.

The J gene is TRBJ2-7, the V gene TRBV28; TRBD1 matches at 10 bases. This CDR3 is 14 amino acids long. The V gene end was trimmed by 3 bases and the J gene end by 4 bases; junction bases not matched to a gene: 3. CDR1 and CDR2 from the germline V gene are MDHEN and SYDVKM. CDR3 region: CASSFRTGGYEQYF. The CDR3 coding sequence is TGTGCCAGCAGTTTCCGGACAGGGGGGTACGAGCAGTACTTC.

CDR3: CASWKTVLNTEAFF. The CDR3 nucleotides read TGTGCCAGCTGGAAGACAGTACTCAACACTGAAGCTTTCTTT. The chain combines TRBV27 with TRBJ1-1; D may be TRBD1 (5 bases). CDR3 length equals 14 residues. Per the germline V gene, CDR1 is MNHEY and CDR2 is SMNVEV (reference sequence). Trimming shortened V by 8 bases and J by 2 bases, and 15 bases separated the two germline ends.

The gene calls are TRBV3-1 (or the pseudogene TRBV3-2) and TRBJ2-7, with TRBD2 identical over 10 bases. Germline V gene sequence: CDR1 LGHDT, CDR2 YNNKEL (reference sequence). With V trimmed by 0 bases and J by 9 bases, 5 bases remained unmatched. This CDR3 is 14 amino acids long. The CDR3, as DNA: TGTGCCAGCAGCCAAGAAGGGACTAGCGAGAGGCAGTACTTC. The encoded protein is CASSQEGTSERQYF.

In this sample, this clone turned up once. This sequence joins TRBV27 and TRBJ1-2; D perhaps matches TRBD1 (5 bases). This CDR3 region has 16 residues. The V end lost 5 bases, the J end lost 6 bases, and 22 bases lay between the germline ends. The germline CDR1 and CDR2 sequences are MNHEY and SMNVEV (reference sequence). CDR3 DNA: TGTGCCAGCAGTCCCTCACTCCTTTTTTGGGGGGATGGCTACACCTTC. Encoded protein: CASSPSLLFWGDGYTF.

The J gene is TRBJ1-1, the V gene TRBV3-1 (or the pseudogene TRBV3-2), with D hard to call. The CDR3 is 16 amino acids. The V end lost 1 base, the J end lost 4 bases, and 16 bases lay between the germline ends. The germline gives CDR1 LGHDT, CDR2 YNNKEL (reference sequence). Here the CDR3 reads CASSQGDYYLGTEAFF. The CDR3 bases are TGTGCCAGCAGCCAAGGCGACTACTACCTGGGCACTGAAGCTTTCTTT.

This sequence joins TRBV5-4 and TRBJ2-1; maybe TRBD1 (6 bases). The V and J ends lost 0 bases and 2 bases respectively, with 9 bases between them. This CDR3 region has 15 residues. Germline CDR1 reads SGHNT; CDR2 reads YYREEE (reference sequence). The CDR3 reads CASSLDRDAYNEQFF. The CDR3 DNA sequence: TGTGCCAGCAGCTTGGACAGGGATGCCTACAATGAGCAGTTCTTC. Combining the CDR3 with reference TRBV5-4 and TRBJ2-1 gives the whole variable domain ETGVTQSPTHLIKTRGQQVTLRCSSQSGHNTVSWYQQALGQGPQFIFQYYREEENGRGNFPPRFSGLQFPNYSSELNVNALELDDSALYLCASSLDRDAYNEQFFGPGTRLTVL.

The gene calls are TRBV5-1 and TRBJ2-7; 9 bases fit TRBD1. Germline CDR1 and CDR2: SGHRS and YFSETQ. Trimming removed 0 bases from V and 5 bases from J; junction bases left unmatched: 12. The CDR3 sequence is 17 residues long. The CDR3 DNA reads as TGCGCCAGCAGCTTGGGGTCCTCCGGGACAGGGAAGGACGAGCAGTACTTC. This gives the protein CASSLGSSGTGKDEQYF. Filled out from reference TRBV5-1 and TRBJ2-7, the complete variable domain reads KAGVTQTPRYLIKTRGQQVTLSCSPISGHRSVSWYQQTPGQGLQFLFEYFSETQRNKGNFPGRFSGRQFSNSRSEMNVSTLELGDSALYLCASSLGSSGTGKDEQYFGPGTRLTVT.

The rearrangement uses TRBV30 and TRBJ2-7; 8 nucleotides match TRBD2. The V gene's germline CDR1 is GTSNPN and CDR2 SVGIG (reference sequence). V shed 3 bases, J shed 1 base, and the junction held 5 bases outside the gene matches. CDR3 length: 14 residues. CDR3 in DNA: TGTGCCTGGAGCAGCGGGAGTGGGTCCTACGAGCAGTACTTC. It translates to CAWSSGSGSYEQYF.

V usage is TRBV10-1 and J usage is TRBJ1-1; 8 nucleotides line up with TRBD1. The V segment lost 3 bases and the J segment 6 bases; nucleotides outside the gene matches: 3. This CDR3 spans 13 amino acids. Germline V gene data show CDR1 as WNHNN and CDR2 as SYGVQD (reference sequence). CDR3 nucleotide sequence: TGCGCCAGCAGTGACAGGGGGCTTTCTGAAGCTTTCTTT. This gives the protein CASSDRGLSEAFF.